The T cell receptor beta chain described here comes from a study of blood T cell repertoires in COVID-19. As for the study in general: Specimens from acute and convalescent COVID-19 originated in the United States, Italy and Spain. In each case, the material was cDNA or gDNA derived from T cells, B-cell-depleted T cells, or PBMCs.

In the authors' workflow: The assay estimated nucleated cells by amplifying reference gene primers. Libraries were prepared by immunoSEQ multiplex PCR; TCRdb keeps only in-frame clonotypes and omits some of them. D and trimming were read from the DNA, whereas the V and J calls and clone size are those reported in that table. The sample has about 250,000 clones; 84% are singletons. The sample was peripheral blood. The sequence came from a woman between 40 and 50 years old who had recovered from COVID-19.

CDR3 region: CAWRSTGMNTEAFF. The CDR3 DNA follows: TGTGCCTGGAGGTCGACAGGGATGAACACTGAAGCTTTCTTT. The J gene is TRBJ1-1, the V gene TRBV30; TRBD1 matches at 7 bases. V was clipped by 3 bases and J by 0 bases; unmatched bases: 4. Germline CDR1 is GTSNPN and CDR2 is SVGIG (reference sequence). The CDR3 is 14 amino acids.